This T cell receptor (beta chain) was captured in a study of regulatory T cells in long-lasting Graves disease. Construction of TCR beta libraries relied on iRepertoire HTBI primers and on Arm-PCR targeting CDR3 regions. One entry per CDR3 protein, called by TCRdb with MiXCR from the multiplex PCR reads. The table shows about 620,000 distinct CDR3 sequences, with about 15% occurring only once. The germline gives CDR1 SGHRS, CDR2 YFSETQ. V gave up 3 bases and J gave up 0 bases; unmatched junction bases: 5. The CDR3 has 15 amino acids. Time point specified: newly diagnosed GD, antithyroid drugs for less than 3 months. The TCR library was prepared using RNA isolated from PBMCs. This clonotype was detected ten times or more. The data also belong to a second study, concerning T cells in Graves' hyperthyroidism and ophthalmopathy. Turning to that study: Ophthalmopathy, as predicted by the model, came a median 6.5 months after the prediction.

This sequence joins TRBV5-1 and TRBJ1-1, with 7 bases lining up with TRBD1. Sample: peripheral blood mononuclear cells (PBMCs), taken at new diagnosis, from a patient treated with antithyroid drugs. This TCR was sampled from a woman aged 25 to 39 with Graves disease. CDR3 residues: CASSSSDRVNTEAFF. For the CDR3, the DNA is TGCGCCAGCAGCTCCAGTGACAGGGTGAACACTGAAGCTTTCTTT.